This TCR beta chain appears in the sequencing data of a study of T cell responses to AZD1222 COVID-19 vaccine. Study-wide findings and caveats: Donors in the cohort were predominantly white British and more often female, and clonal diversity was possibly underestimated.

The method was immunoSEQ multiplex PCR; TCRdb's version includes in-frame clones alone and lacks a portion of them. The data hold about 110,000 clones, with roughly 90% observed a single time. About this clone: Antigen: not known.

Trimming took off 0 bases at V and 5 bases at J, with 16 bases between the two ends. There are 16 residues in the CDR3. This chain joins TRBV6-7 and TRBJ1-1, with D possibly being TRBD1 (5 bases). TRBV6-7 is an open reading frame, and its role is uncertain. This clonotype originated in an adult in good health. The sequencing here drew on peripheral blood, taken on day 0 of AZD1222 vaccination. CDR3 residues: CASSYSNGGRRTEAFF. The CDR3 region has the DNA TGTGCCAGCAGTTACTCGAACGGGGGAAGGAGGACTGAAGCTTTCTTT.